This TCR beta chain was observed in a study of cytomegalovirus exposure and HLA in healthy donors. 13 Jbeta primers and 60 Vbeta primers were used for the PCR. Method: immunoSEQ multiplex PCR; TCRdb's copy keeps in-frame clones and lacks some. The data hold fewer than 150,000 clones, with 74% observed a single time. Overall study findings and caveats: TCR beta chains numbering more than 150 were designated cytomegalovirus-associated. Segments of the TCR beta V type were, in most cases, productive about 87% or about 30% of the time in an earlier analysis. With later analysis, a missense DCLRE1C variant became linked to TCR beta V- and J-gene trimming.

Germline V CDR1 and CDR2: SGHRS, YFSETQ. This CDR3 is 12 amino acids long. The V end lost 4 bases, the J end lost 6 bases, and 11 bases lay between the germline ends. As concerns this clone: Its antigen is as yet unknown.

The source is a woman aged 40 to 55 in good health and CMV-seropositive. The chain recombines TRBV5-1 with TRBJ2-7; no clear D gene. The sequenced sample consisted of PBMCs. The DNA for the CDR3 is TGCGCCAGCAGCCCATCGACTGGCGAGCAGTACTTC. Its protein is CASSPSTGEQYF.